These 12 T cell receptor beta chains came from one sample sequenced in a study of T cells in Graves' hyperthyroidism and ophthalmopathy. RNA transcripts yielded amplified TCR beta CDR3 regions. The primer set for the first-round RT-PCR of the TCR CDR3 was HTBI. TCRdb fed the multiplex PCR reads into MiXCR, producing one record per CDR3 protein. The data contain some 600,000 distinct CDR3 sequences, about 14% of them singletons. The specimen sequenced was blood. The receptors originated from a woman aged 25 to 39 with Graves' hyperthyroidism that later progressed to Graves' ophthalmopathy.

The chain carries TRBV20-1 and TRBJ2-1; 10 bases agree with TRBD2. This CDR3 region has 14 residues. J was trimmed by 10 bases and V by 0 bases; bases with no gene match: 6. Germline-derived CDR1 and CDR2 are DFQATT and SNEGSKA (reference sequence). CDR3 loop: CSARDLASGSEQFF. CDR3 coding DNA: TGCAGTGCTAGAGATCTGGCTAGCGGGAGCGAGCAGTTCTTC.

This clonotype was recorded a few times. The rearrangement links TRBV5-4 to TRBJ1-1; D remains unclear. This CDR3 is built from 12 residues. With 4 bases removed from V and 7 bases from J, the gap between germline ends came to 11 bases. Per germline, CDR1 SGHNT and CDR2 YYREEE (reference sequence). CDR3: CASSPWEGEAFF. The CDR3 bases are TGTGCCAGCAGCCCCTGGGAGGGTGAAGCTTTCTTT.

The V gene is TRBV4-1, the J gene TRBJ2-2; D is possibly TRBD1 (6 bases). Germline V CDR1 and CDR2: MGHRA, YSYEKL. Trimming left V 5 bases short and J 6 bases short, with 13 bases between. The CDR3 has 14 amino acids. The CDR3 DNA reads as TGCGCCAGCAGCTACGACAGGATAGCCGGGGAGCTGTTTTTT. Its protein product is CASSYDRIAGELFF.

There are many counts of this clonotype. The V gene is TRBV30, the J gene TRBJ1-5; D not certain. The germline gives CDR1 GTSNPN, CDR2 SVGIG (reference sequence). The CDR3 spans 14 residues. Trimming cost V 3 bases and J 4 bases, with 13 bases left between them. The CDR3 nucleotides are TGTGCCTGGAGCAATGTAGGCAATAATCAGCCCCAGCATTTT. Its translation: CAWSNVGNNQPQHF.

This chain uses TRBV19 with TRBJ1-5, with D unclear. Germline V gene data show CDR1 as LNHDA and CDR2 as SQIVND (reference sequence). Trimming left V 0 bases short and J 10 bases short, with 10 bases between. The CDR3 runs 13 residues. The CDR3: CASSIEPWGPQHF. As DNA, the CDR3 is TGTGCCAGTAGTATAGAACCTTGGGGACCCCAGCATTTT.

This clonotype has more than one count but fewer than ten. The J gene is TRBJ2-7, the V gene TRBV9; D gene ambiguous. Germline-derived CDR1 and CDR2 are SGDLS and YYNGEE. Trimming shortened V by 0 bases and J by 0 bases, and 7 bases separated the two germline ends. The CDR3 is 14 amino acids. The CDR3 reads CASSVEYNSYEQYF. In DNA, the CDR3 is TGTGCCAGCAGCGTAGAGTACAACTCCTACGAGCAGTACTTC.

This clonotype appeared many times. This chain uses TRBV12-3 or TRBV12-4 with TRBJ2-7; 8 nucleotides match TRBD1. The CDR3 length is 15 residues. V was clipped by 3 bases and J by 3 bases; unmatched bases: 7. CDR3 sequence reads: CASSFGQGMGYEQYF. CDR3 DNA: TGTGCCAGCAGTTTCGGACAGGGAATGGGCTACGAGCAGTACTTC.

The genes are TRBV2 and TRBJ1-1; TRBD1 matches at 7 bases. With V trimmed by 2 bases and J by 12 bases, 9 bases remained unmatched. The CDR3 is 13 residues long. Germline loops: CDR1 SNHLY, CDR2 FYNNEI. The CDR3 DNA reads TGTGCCAGCAGTGAACTGGACAGGCTGCAGTCTTTCTTT. As protein: CASSELDRLQSFF.

This clonotype was observed many times. The rearrangement links TRBV7-2 to TRBJ2-3, with a tentative D call TRBD2 (5 bases). The CDR3 totals 18 residues. V lost 5 bases, J lost 1 base, and 22 bases lay in between. The V gene's germline CDR1 is SGHTA and CDR2 FQGNSA. The DNA for the CDR3 is TGTGCCAGCAGCCCAACAGACTACCTTCTCCGGGGCACAGATACGCAGTATTTT. Its protein product is CASSPTDYLLRGTDTQYF.

This clonotype was counted a few times. The junction and the germline gene differ at one end; a read error may be behind it. CDR3: CTSSLVHGDDEQFF. CDR3 sequence (DNA): TGTACCAGCAGCTTGGTTCACGGAGACGATGAGCAGTTCTTC. This chain connects TRBV5-6 to TRBJ2-1, with D unresolved. The CDR3 has 14 amino acids. The germline V gene has CDR1 SGHDT and CDR2 YYEEEE.

This clonotype was recorded a few times. The chain combines TRBV6-5 with TRBJ1-1, with D possibly being TRBD1 (6 bases). The length of the CDR3 is 16 residues. V lost 0 bases and J lost 4, with 15 bases in between. Germline V lookup: CDR1 MNHEY, CDR2 SVGAGI. CDR3 sequence (DNA): TGTGCCAGCAGTTACTCCGGGGGGCGCCGGGGCACTGAAGCTTTCTTT. Its translation is CASSYSGGRRGTEAFF.

This clonotype came up a few times. This sequence joins TRBV20-1 and TRBJ1-3; 8 positions match TRBD1. CDR1 and CDR2 (germline): DFQATT, SNEGSKA (reference sequence). The J segment lost 4 bases and the V segment lost 0 bases, leaving 5 bases of the junction unmatched. This CDR3 has 15 residues. CDR3 nucleotide sequence: TGCAGTGCTAGAGACGCGACAGGGGCGGGAAACACCATATATTTT. It specifies CSARDATGAGNTIYF.